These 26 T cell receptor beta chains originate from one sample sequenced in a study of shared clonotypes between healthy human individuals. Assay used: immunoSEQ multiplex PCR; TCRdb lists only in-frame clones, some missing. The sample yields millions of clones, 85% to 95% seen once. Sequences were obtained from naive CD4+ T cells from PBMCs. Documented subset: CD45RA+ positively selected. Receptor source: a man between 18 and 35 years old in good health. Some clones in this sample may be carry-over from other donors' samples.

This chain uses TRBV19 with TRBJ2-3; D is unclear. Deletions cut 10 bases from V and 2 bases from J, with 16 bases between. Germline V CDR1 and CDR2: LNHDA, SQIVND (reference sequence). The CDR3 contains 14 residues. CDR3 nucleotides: TGTGCCACCGGCGGTCCCGGAAACACAGATACGCAGTATTTT. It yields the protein CATGGPGNTDTQYF.

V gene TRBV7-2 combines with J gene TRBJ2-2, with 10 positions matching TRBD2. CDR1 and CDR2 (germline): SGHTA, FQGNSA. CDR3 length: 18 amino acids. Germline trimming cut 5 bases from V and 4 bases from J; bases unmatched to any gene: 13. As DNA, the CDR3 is TGTGCCAGCAGCCAGACGAGCGGGAGGGCCCGTGGCACCGGGGAGCTGTTTTTT. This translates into CASSQTSGRARGTGELFF.

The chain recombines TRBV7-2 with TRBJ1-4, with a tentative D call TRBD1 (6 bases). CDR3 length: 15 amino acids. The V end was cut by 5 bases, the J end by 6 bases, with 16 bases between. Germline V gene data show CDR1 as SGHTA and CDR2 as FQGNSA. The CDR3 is CASSNGQILHEKLFF. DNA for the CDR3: TGTGCCAGCAGCAACGGACAGATCCTCCATGAAAAACTGTTTTTT.

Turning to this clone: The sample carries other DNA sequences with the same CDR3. CDR3 residues: CASSPRGDYGYTF. The CDR3 DNA follows: TGCGCCAGCAGCCCCAGGGGGGACTATGGCTACACCTTC. The chain carries TRBV5-1 and TRBJ1-2; 7 bases fit TRBD1. The CDR3 is 13 amino acids. Germline lookup yields CDR1 SGHRS and CDR2 YFSETQ. V lost 4 bases, J lost 3 bases, and 3 bases stayed unmatched.

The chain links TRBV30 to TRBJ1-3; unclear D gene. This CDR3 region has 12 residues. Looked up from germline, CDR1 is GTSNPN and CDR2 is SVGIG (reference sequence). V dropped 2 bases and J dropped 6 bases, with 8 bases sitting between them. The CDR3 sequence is CAWSLVENTIYF. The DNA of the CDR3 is TGTGCCTGGAGTCTTGTGGAAAACACCATATATTTT.

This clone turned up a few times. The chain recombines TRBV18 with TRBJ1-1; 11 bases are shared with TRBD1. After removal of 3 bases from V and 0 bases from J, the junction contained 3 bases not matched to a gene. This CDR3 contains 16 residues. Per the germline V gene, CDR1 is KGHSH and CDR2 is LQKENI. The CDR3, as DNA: TGTGCCAGCTCACCCGGGGACAGGGGGTTGAACACTGAAGCTTTCTTT. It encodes CASSPGDRGLNTEAFF.

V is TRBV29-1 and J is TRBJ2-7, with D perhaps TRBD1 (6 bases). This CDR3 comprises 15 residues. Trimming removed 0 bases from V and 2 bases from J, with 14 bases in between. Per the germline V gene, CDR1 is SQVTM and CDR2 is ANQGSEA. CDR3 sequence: CSVEDWFRGTYEQYF. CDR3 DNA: TGCAGCGTTGAAGATTGGTTCAGGGGAACCTACGAGCAGTACTTC.

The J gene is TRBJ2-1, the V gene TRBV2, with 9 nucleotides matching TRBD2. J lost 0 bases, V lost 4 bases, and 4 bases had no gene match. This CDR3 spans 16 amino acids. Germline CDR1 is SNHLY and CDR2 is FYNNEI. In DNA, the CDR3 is TGTGCCAGCAGTGGGGGACTAGCCAACTCCTACAATGAGCAGTTCTTC. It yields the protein CASSGGLANSYNEQFF.

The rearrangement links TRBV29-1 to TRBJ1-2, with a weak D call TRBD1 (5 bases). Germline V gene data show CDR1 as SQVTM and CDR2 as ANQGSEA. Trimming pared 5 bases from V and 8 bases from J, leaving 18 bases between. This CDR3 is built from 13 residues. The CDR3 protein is CSVPKQVGIGYTF. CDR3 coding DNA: TGCAGCGTTCCCAAACAGGTCGGGATCGGCTACACCTTC. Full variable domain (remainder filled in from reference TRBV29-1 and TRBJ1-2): SAVISQKPSRDICQRGTSLTIQCQVDSQVTMMFWYRQQPGQSLTLIATANQGSEATYESGFVIDKFPISRPNLTFSTLTVSNMSPEDSSIYLCSVPKQVGIGYTFGSGTRLTVV.

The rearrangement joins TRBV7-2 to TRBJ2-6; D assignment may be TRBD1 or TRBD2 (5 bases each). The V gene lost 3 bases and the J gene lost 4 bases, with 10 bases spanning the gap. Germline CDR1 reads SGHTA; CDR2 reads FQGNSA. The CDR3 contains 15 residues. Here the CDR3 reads CASSFGAAGANVLTF. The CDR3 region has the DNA TGTGCCAGCAGCTTCGGGGCGGCGGGGGCCAACGTCCTGACTTTC.

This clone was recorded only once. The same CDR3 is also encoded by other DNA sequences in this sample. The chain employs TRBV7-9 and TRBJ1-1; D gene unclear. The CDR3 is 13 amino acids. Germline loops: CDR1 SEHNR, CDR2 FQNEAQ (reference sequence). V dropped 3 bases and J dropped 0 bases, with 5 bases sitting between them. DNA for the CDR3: TGTGCCAGCAGCTTCGGGTTGAACACTGAAGCTTTCTTT. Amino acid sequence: CASSFGLNTEAFF.

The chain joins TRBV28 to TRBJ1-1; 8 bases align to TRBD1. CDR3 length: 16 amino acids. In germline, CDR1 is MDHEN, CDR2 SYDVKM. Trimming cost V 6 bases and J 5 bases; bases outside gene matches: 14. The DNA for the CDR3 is TGTGCCAGCAGACTCGCAGGGGGCGCCGGTATAACTGAAGCTTTCTTT. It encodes CASRLAGGAGITEAFF.

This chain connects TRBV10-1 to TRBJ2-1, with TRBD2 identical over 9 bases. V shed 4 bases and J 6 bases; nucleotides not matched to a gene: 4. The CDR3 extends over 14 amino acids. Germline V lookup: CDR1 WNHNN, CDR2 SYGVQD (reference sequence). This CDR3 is CASSVSGSSNEQFF. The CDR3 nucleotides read TGCGCCAGCAGTGTTAGCGGGAGTAGCAATGAGCAGTTCTTC.

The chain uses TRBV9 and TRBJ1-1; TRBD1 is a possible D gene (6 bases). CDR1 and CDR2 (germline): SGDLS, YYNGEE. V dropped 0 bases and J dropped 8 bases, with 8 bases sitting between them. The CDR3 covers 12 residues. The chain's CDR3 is CASSVAQGEAFF. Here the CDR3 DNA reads TGTGCCAGCAGCGTAGCCCAGGGGGAAGCTTTCTTT.

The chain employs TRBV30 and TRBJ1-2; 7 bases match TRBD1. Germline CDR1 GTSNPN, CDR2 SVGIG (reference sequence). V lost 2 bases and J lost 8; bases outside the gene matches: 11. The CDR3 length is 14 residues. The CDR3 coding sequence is TGTGCCTGGAGTCTAACAGGGGCGGCGCGCGGCTACACCTTC. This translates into CAWSLTGAARGYTF.

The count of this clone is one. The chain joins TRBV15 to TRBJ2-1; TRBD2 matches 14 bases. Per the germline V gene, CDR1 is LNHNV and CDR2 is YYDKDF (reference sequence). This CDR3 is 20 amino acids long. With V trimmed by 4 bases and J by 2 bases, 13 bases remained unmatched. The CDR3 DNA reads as TGTGCCACCAGCACCAAAGCCGGGACTAGCGGGAGAATCCCCTACAATGAGCAGTTCTTC. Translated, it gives CATSTKAGTSGRIPYNEQFF.

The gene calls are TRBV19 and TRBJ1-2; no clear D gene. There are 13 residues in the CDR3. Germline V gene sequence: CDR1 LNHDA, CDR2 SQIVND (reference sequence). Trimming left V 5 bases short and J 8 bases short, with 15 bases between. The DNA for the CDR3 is TGTGCCAGTAGTGTATTCTGGGGAGACGGCTACACCTTC. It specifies CASSVFWGDGYTF.

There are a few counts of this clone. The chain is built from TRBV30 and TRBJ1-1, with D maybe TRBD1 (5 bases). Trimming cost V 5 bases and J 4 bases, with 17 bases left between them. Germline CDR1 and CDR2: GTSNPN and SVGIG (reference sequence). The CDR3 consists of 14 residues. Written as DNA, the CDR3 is TGTGCCTGGCAACAAGGGGCCCGGGGCACTGAAGCTTTCTTT. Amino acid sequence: CAWQQGARGTEAFF.

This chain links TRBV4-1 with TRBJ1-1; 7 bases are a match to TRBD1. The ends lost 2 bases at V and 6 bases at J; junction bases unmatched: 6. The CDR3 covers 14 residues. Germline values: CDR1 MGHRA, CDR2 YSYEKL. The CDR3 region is CASSQLRGPPEAFF. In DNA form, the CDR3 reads TGCGCCAGCAGCCAATTAAGGGGGCCCCCTGAAGCTTTCTTT.

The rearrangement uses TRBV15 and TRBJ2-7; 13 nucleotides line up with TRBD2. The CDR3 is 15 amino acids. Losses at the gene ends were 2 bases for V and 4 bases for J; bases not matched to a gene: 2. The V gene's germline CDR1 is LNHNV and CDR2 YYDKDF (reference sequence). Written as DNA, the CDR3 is TGTGCCACCAGCAGACCGACTAGCGGGAGGTACGAGCAGTACTTC. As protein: CATSRPTSGRYEQYF. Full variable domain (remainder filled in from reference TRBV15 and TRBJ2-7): DAMVIQNPRYQVTQFGKPVTLSCSQTLNHNVMYWYQQKSSQAPKLLFHYYDKDFNNEADTPDNFQSRRPNTSFCFLDIRSPGLGDTAMYLCATSRPTSGRYEQYFGPGTRLTVT.

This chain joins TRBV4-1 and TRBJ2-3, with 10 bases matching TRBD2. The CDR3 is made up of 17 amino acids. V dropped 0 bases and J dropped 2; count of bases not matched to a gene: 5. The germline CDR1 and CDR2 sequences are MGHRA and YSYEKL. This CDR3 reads CASSQEGSGRATDTQYF. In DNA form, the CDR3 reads TGCGCCAGCAGCCAAGAAGGGAGCGGGAGGGCCACAGATACGCAGTATTTT.

In DNA, the CDR3 is TGTGCCAGCAGCCCTCAAGGTACAGGGGACAGGGTTCACTATGGCTACACCTTC. Encoded protein: CASSPQGTGDRVHYGYTF. V is TRBV21-1 and J is TRBJ1-2; the D call TRBD1 from the table was never checked on the DNA. TRBV21-1 counts as a pseudogene. The CDR3 is 18 residues long.

The CDR3 region has the DNA TGTGCCAGCAGCACAGGGCTTTCTGGGGCCAACGTCCTGACTTTC. Its protein product is CASSTGLSGANVLTF. The gene calls are TRBV7-3 and TRBJ2-6; D is possibly TRBD1 (6 bases). CDR1 SGHTA and CDR2 FQGTGA come from the germline V gene. This CDR3 contains 15 residues. V was shortened by 5 bases and J by 1 base, with 9 bases between the two germline ends.

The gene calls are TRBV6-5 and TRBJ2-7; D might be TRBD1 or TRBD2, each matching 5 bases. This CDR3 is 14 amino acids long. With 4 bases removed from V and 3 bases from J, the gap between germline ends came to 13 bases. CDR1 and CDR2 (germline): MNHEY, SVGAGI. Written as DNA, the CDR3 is TGTGCCAGCAGTTCTCGGGACGGCTACTACGAGCAGTACTTC. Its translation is CASSSRDGYYEQYF.

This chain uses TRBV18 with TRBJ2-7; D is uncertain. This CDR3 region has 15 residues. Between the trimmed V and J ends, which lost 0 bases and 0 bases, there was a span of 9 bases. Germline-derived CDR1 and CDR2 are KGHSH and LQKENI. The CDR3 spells CASSPPQRSSYEQYF. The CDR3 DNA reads TGTGCCAGCTCACCACCCCAGAGGAGCTCCTACGAGCAGTACTTC.

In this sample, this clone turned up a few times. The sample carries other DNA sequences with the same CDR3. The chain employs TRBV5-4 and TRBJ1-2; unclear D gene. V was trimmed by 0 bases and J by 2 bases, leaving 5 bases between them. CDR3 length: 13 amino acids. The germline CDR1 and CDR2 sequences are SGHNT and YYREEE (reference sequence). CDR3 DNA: TGTGCCAGCAGCTTGGACAGCAACTATGGCTACACCTTC. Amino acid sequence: CASSLDSNYGYTF.